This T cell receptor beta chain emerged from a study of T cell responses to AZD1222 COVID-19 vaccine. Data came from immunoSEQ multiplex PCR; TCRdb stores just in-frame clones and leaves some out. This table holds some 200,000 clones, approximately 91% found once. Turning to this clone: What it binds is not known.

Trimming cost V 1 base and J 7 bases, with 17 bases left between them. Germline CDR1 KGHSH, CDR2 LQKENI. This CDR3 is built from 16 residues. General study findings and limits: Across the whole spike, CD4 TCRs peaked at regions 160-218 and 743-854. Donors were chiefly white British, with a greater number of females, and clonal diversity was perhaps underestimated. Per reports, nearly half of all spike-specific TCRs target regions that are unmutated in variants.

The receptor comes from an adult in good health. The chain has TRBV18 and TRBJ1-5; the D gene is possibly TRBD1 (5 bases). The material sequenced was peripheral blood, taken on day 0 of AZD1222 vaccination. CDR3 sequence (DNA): TGTGCCAGCTCACCACTTAAAGGGGAGGGACGACAGCCCCAGCATTTT. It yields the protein CASSPLKGEGRQPQHF.